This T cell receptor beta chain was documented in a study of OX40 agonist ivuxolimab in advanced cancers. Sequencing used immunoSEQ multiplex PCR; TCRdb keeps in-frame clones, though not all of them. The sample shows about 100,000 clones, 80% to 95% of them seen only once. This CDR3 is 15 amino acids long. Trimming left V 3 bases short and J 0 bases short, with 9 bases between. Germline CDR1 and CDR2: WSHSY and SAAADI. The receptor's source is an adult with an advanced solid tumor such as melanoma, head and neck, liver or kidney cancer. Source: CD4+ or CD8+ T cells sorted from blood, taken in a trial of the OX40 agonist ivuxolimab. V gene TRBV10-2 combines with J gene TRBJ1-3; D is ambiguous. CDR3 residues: CASSEGQFSGNTIYF. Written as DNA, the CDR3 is TGCGCCAGCAGTGAAGGGCAGTTCTCTGGAAACACCATATATTTT.